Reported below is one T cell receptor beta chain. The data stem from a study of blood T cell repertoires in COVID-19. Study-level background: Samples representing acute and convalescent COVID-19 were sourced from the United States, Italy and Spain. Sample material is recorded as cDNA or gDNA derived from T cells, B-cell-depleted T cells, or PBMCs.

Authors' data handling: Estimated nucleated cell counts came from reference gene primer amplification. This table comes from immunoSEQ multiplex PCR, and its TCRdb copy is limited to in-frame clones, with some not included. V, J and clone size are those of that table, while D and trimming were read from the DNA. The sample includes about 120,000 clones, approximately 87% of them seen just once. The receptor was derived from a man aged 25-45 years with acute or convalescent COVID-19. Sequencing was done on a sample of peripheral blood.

For the CDR3, the DNA is TGTGCCACCAGCAGTGGGACAGGCTCGGAAAAACTGTTTTTT. It is translated as CATSSGTGSEKLFF. This chain uses TRBV15 with TRBJ1-4; TRBD1 matches at 8 bases. CDR3 length: 14 amino acids. Germline V gene lookup returns CDR1 LNHNV and CDR2 YYDKDF (reference sequence). V was clipped by 3 bases and J by 8 bases; unmatched bases: 5.